This T cell receptor (beta chain) was sequenced during a study of T cells in Graves' hyperthyroidism and ophthalmopathy. Overall study results and limits: The model's output predicted ophthalmopathy at a median of 6.5 months prior to onset.

Trimming at V came to 5 bases and at J to 1 base, leaving 5 bases not matched to a gene. CDR1 is LGHNA, CDR2 YNFKEQ, per germline. The CDR3 loop spans 15 amino acids. In the case of this clonotype: No antigen is known for it.

Graves' hyperthyroidism was deemed stable absent ophthalmopathy progression within 18 months. Hyperthyroidism had been newly diagnosed in patients aged 18 to 65, and its duration was under 2 months. Patients having uncontrolled infection, another autoimmune disease, pregnancy or lactation were not included. What was amplified from RNA transcripts were TCR beta CDR3 regions. The HTBI primer set served for first-round RT-PCR of the TCR CDR3. TCRdb passed the multiplex PCR reads through MiXCR, listing each CDR3 protein once. The sample records 340,000 or so distinct CDR3 sequences, approximately 18% being singletons.

V and J are TRBV4-2 and TRBJ1-2; 9 bases line up with TRBD1. The clonotype was recovered from a woman between 50 and 59 years old with Graves' hyperthyroidism. Material for sequencing was blood. The CDR3 coding sequence is TGTGCCAGCAGCTCCGGGACAGGGATTAACTATGGCTACACCTTC. Translation: CASSSGTGINYGYTF.